Described below is a single TCR beta chain sequence and its context. Its antigen remains unknown. The CDR3 ends on some other residue instead of the conserved phenylalanine or tryptophan, so this is likely a read error. This sample is drawn from a study of tumor and adjacent non-tumor tissue in lung cancer. Study background: The patients, around 11 men and 5 or 6 women, were roughly 30 to 76 with stage I to III disease. Samples averaged around 4.2 million productive TCRbeta reads each. Study results and limitations: TCR diversity was significantly greater in tumor than normal lung tissue.

No cell sorting was done before RNA was extracted from the tissue. Donors were chemotherapy-naive, newly diagnosed lung cancer surgical patients in China, August–November 2014. CDR1 and CDR2 from the germline V gene are DFQATT and SNEGSKA (reference sequence). The CDR3 sequence is 13 residues long. The library came from three nested PCR rounds adapted from ARM-PCR protocols. TCRdb re-called the multiplex PCR reads with MiXCR, one entry per CDR3 protein. The sample carries roughly 70,000 distinct CDR3 sequences, more than 70% recorded once. Source material: lung tumor tissue. This clonotype originated in a man aged 60-69 years with non-small cell lung cancer. V gene TRBV20-1 combines with J gene TRBJ2-7, with TRBD2 as a possible D gene (5 bases). DNA for the CDR3: TGCAATGCTCACCGGAGTGAGGGCTACGAGCAGTACATC. It specifies CNAHRSEGYEQYI.